One and the same sample provided the 3 T cell receptor beta chains below, sequenced in a study of T cells in Graves' hyperthyroidism and ophthalmopathy. Template material for amplifying TCR beta CDR3 regions consisted of RNA transcripts. The TCR CDR3 first-round RT-PCR relied on the HTBI primer set. MiXCR, applied by TCRdb to the multiplex PCR reads, yields one record per CDR3 protein. The sample has hundreds of thousands of distinct CDR3 sequences; under 45% are singletons. The specimen sequenced was blood. These receptors all stem from a woman in her forties with Graves' hyperthyroidism.

This clonotype was seen a handful of times. The V and J genes are TRBV25-1 and TRBJ2-7, with D unclear. Deletions cut 6 bases from V and 7 bases from J, with 10 bases between. Germline V lookup: CDR1 MGHDK, CDR2 SYGVNS. This CDR3 contains 11 residues. The CDR3 spells CASRVSGEQYF. Here the CDR3 DNA reads TGTGCCAGCAGGGTCTCTGGGGAGCAGTACTTC.

The gene calls are TRBV6-6 and TRBJ1-4, with 8 positions matching TRBD1. This CDR3 region has 11 residues. J gave up 17 bases and V 5 bases, and 7 bases lay outside the gene matches. Germline V gene lookup returns CDR1 MNHNY and CDR2 SVGAGI (reference sequence). CDR3 in DNA: TGTGCCAGCAGTCCCGGACAGGGTCTATTTTTT. This translates into CASSPGQGLFF.

This clonotype was seen repeatedly, ten times or more. This CDR3 is CASGPQGAWNGYTF. CDR3 coding DNA: TGTGCCAGCGGACCTCAGGGGGCATGGAATGGCTACACCTTC. The chain is built from TRBV28 and TRBJ1-2; TRBD1 matches 8 bases. This CDR3 has 14 residues. Trimming took 8 bases from V and 6 from J; bases not matched to a gene: 11. Germline assignment: CDR1 MDHEN and CDR2 SYDVKM.